This is a list of T cell receptor beta chains from one sample in a study of blood T cell repertoires in COVID-19. Here immunoSEQ multiplex PCR was the method, and the copy in TCRdb shows in-frame clones only, minus some. This table has more than 200,000 clones, around nine tenths appearing once. The sequenced material came from peripheral blood. Source of these receptors: a woman aged 35 to 49 who had recovered from COVID-19. Each CDR3 is given with its conserved first and last residue. The D gene is left open where the match is weak. Size tells how often a clone was seen (once, few, many) or the class of an expanded clone, and some rows leave it out.

j_call | clone_size | v_call | d_call | cdr3_nt | cdr3_aa
TRBJ2-7 | . | TRBV3-1/TRBV3-2 | TRBD2 | TGTGCCAGCAGTCACCCGACCACTAGCGGGGACAACTACGAGCAGTACTTC | CASSHPTTSGDNYEQYF
TRBJ1-5 | . | TRBV6-2/TRBV6-3 | . | TGTGCCAGCAGTCCGAGTTACCATCAGCCCCAGCATTTT | CASSPSYHQPQHF
TRBJ1-4 | . | TRBV20-1 | TRBD1 | TGCAGTGCTAGTCGACAGGGGCCACTGTTTTTT | CSASRQGPLFF
TRBJ2-3 | . | TRBV10-2 | TRBD2 | TGCGCCAGCAGCCCCAGACTAGCGGGGATGGATACGCAGTATTTT | CASSPRLAGMDTQYF
TRBJ2-2 | . | TRBV4-3 | . | TGCGCCAGCAGCCAATGGGGGGGCGGCGGGGAGCTGTTTTTT | CASSQWGGGGELFF
TRBJ2-5 | . | TRBV28 | TRBD1 | TGTGCCAGCAGACCAGAAGGACAGGGGGCATGGGAGACCCAGTACTTC | CASRPEGQGAWETQYF
TRBJ1-2 | . | TRBV6-5 | TRBD1 | TGTGCCAGCAGTTTTCAGGGGGCTGGGAACTATGGCTACACCTTC | CASSFQGAGNYGYTF
TRBJ1-2 | . | TRBV5-8 | TRBD1 | TGTGCCAGCAGCTTGAGACAGGGGCTGGGGGGCTACACCTTC | CASSLRQGLGGYTF
TRBJ1-3 | . | TRBV4-3 | TRBD1 | TGCGCCAGCAGCCAAGGAACAGGGGATGGAAACACCATATATTTT | CASSQGTGDGNTIYF
TRBJ2-3 | . | TRBV9 | . | TGTGCCAGCGCGGGAGATACGCAGTATTTT | CASAGDTQYF
TRBJ2-1 | . | TRBV6-5 | TRBD2 | TGTGCCAGCAGTTACAAAAGGACTAGCGGGAGGCCCTCTCAGTTCTTC | CASSYKRTSGRPSQFF
TRBJ1-2 | . | TRBV4-1 | . | TGCGCCAGCAGCCAAGGGATGGGTGGGAGCTATGGCTACACCTTC | CASSQGMGGSYGYTF
TRBJ2-7 | . | TRBV11-3 | . | TGTGCCAGCAGCTTAGACCCCAGAGCGTTGGAGCAGTACTTC | CASSLDPRALEQYF
TRBJ2-5 | once | TRBV7-3 | . | TGTGCCAGCAGCCCCGGAGGGAGCGGACTATACCAAGAGACCCAGTACTTC | CASSPGGSGLYQETQYF
TRBJ2-1 | . | TRBV11-2 | TRBD2 | TGTGCCTCCGGGCGGGGGGTCTACAATGAGCAGTTCTTC | CASGRGVYNEQFF
TRBJ1-1 | . | TRBV18 | TRBD1 | TGTGCCAGCTCACCACCAAATCAGGGGGGAGACACTGAAGCTTTCTTT | CASSPPNQGGDTEAFF
TRBJ2-5 | . | TRBV19 | TRBD1 | TGTGCCAGTAGGCTTACAGGGGGGAAGGAAGAGACCCAGTACTTC | CASRLTGGKEETQYF
TRBJ2-3 | . | TRBV9 | TRBD2 | TGTGCCAGCAGCGTTAGCGGGGCGAGAGATACGCAGTATTTT | CASSVSGARDTQYF
TRBJ2-1 | . | TRBV7-9 | . | TGTGCCAGCAGCTTTCCACTCTCCTACAATGAGCAGTTCTTC | CASSFPLSYNEQFF
TRBJ1-2 | . | TRBV25-1 | . | TGTGCCAGCAGTGAGGGGGCTTTTGCCTATGGCTACACCTTC | CASSEGAFAYGYTF
TRBJ2-7 | . | TRBV19 | TRBD2 | TGTGCCAGTAGTTTGCTTAGCGGGAGCTACGAGCAGTACTTC | CASSLLSGSYEQYF
TRBJ2-1 | . | TRBV7-2 | TRBD1 | TGTGCCAGCAGACGAAGGACAGGGGCCCGTGGAAATGAGCAGTTCTTC | CASRRRTGARGNEQFF
TRBJ2-3 | . | TRBV19 | . | TGTGCCAGTAGTGCTAACAGGGCAGATACGCAGTATTTT | CASSANRADTQYF
TRBJ1-2 | . | TRBV7-9 | . | TGTGCCAGCAGCTTATTAATTTATGGCTACACCTTC | CASSLLIYGYTF
TRBJ2-1 | . | TRBV9 | . | TGTGCCAGCAATCAGGGCTCCTACAATGAGCAGTTCTTC | CASNQGSYNEQFF
TRBJ1-2 | . | TRBV30 | TRBD1 | TGTGCCTGGACCACCAAGAGACAGGGGGCGAACGGCTACACCTTC | CAWTTKRQGANGYTF
TRBJ2-1 | . | TRBV14 | TRBD2 | TGTGCCAGCAGCCCGCTTAGGAGCGGGAGGGCCCTCGAGCAGTTCTTC | CASSPLRSGRALEQFF
TRBJ1-2 | . | TRBV7-2 | . | TGTGCCAGCAGCTTAGTAGGGGTTGGCTACACCTTC | CASSLVGVGYTF
TRBJ2-2 | . | TRBV24-1 | . | TGTGCCACCACAGGGACTGGGACCGGGGAGCTGTTTTTT | CATTGTGTGELFF
TRBJ1-6 | . | TRBV12-2 | . | TGTGCAAGTCGCTTAGCGGGGCATGACAGGGTAAGGCGTTCACCCCTCCACTTT | CASRLAGHDRVRRSPLHF
TRBJ2-7 | once | TRBV12-1 | . | TGTGCCAGCAGCTTTCGCGGGAGCTCCTACGAGCAGTACTTC | CASSFRGSSYEQYF
TRBJ2-6 | . | TRBV30 | TRBD1 | TGTGCCTGGAGTTGGGACAGGGACTCTGGGGCCAACGTCCTGACTTTC | CAWSWDRDSGANVLTF
TRBJ1-6 | . | TRBV19 | . | TGTGCCAGTAATCAGGGTCAACTTAATTCACCCCTCCACTTT | CASNQGQLNSPLHF
TRBJ2-2 | . | TRBV29-1 | . | TGCAGCGTTGAAGACTCGGTCGCGAACACCGGGGAGCTGTTTTTT | CSVEDSVANTGELFF
TRBJ1-2 | . | TRBV28 | . | TGTGCCAGCAGTTTATATAACGGGGGGAACTATGGCTACACCTTC | CASSLYNGGNYGYTF
TRBJ2-1 | few | TRBV7-9 | TRBD1 | TGTGCCAGCAGCTCGGGGGACAGGGGGTTCAATGAGCAGTTCTTC | CASSSGDRGFNEQFF
TRBJ2-4 | . | TRBV7-2 | TRBD1 | TGTGCCAGCAGCCCTGGACGGACAGGGGTAAACATTCAGTACTTC | CASSPGRTGVNIQYF
TRBJ1-3 | . | TRBV27 | TRBD1 | TGTGCCAGCAGTCTGACAGGGAGAAGAAACACCATATATTTT | CASSLTGRRNTIYF
TRBJ2-3 | . | TRBV5-1 | . | TGCGCCAGCAGCTTCGGGACACCTTTATCGGGGGATACGCAGTATTTT | CASSFGTPLSGDTQYF
TRBJ1-6 | . | TRBV9 | . | TGTGCCAGCAGCGCCGGCGGGGCTACCTATAATTCACCCCTCCACTTT | CASSAGGATYNSPLHF
TRBJ2-5 | . | TRBV5-1 | TRBD1 | TGCGCCAGCAGCTTGGGTAGGGGGCCTGTACAAGAAGAGACCCAGTACTTC | CASSLGRGPVQEETQYF